What follows is one T cell receptor (beta chain) and its context. The data derive from a study of shared clonotypes between healthy human individuals. The authors distributed each subset's genomic DNA evenly over several immunoSEQ plates. Per the study methods: ImmunoSEQ output held junction-only sequences without quality scores, so filtering differed. The assay was immunoSEQ multiplex PCR, and TCRdb's table has in-frame clones only and misses some. V, J and clone size were drawn from that table, and D and trimming were deduced from the DNA. Counted here are some 630,000 clones, approximately 96% occurring once; the ten biggest clones make up 0.095% to 0.13%. The germline gives CDR1 GTSNPN, CDR2 SVGIG (reference sequence). Trimming stripped 6 bases from V and 6 bases from J, with 14 bases between. This CDR3 is 12 amino acids long. The naive CD8 population came from CD45RO-negative cells selected for CCR7, without terminally differentiated effector memory CD45RA+ cells.

This TCR was sampled from a woman aged 25 to 39 in good health. The chain joins TRBV30 to TRBJ1-1; D is undetermined. The sequenced sample was naive CD8+ T cells sorted from blood. The CDR3 DNA reads TGTGCCTGTAGCGGGTATCGGGCTGAAGCTTTCTTT. Translating it yields CACSGYRAEAFF.